The entry below describes one T cell receptor beta chain. It lacks a known antigen. No base-level quality is on record; no much larger clone is a single base apart. This sample is drawn from a study of blood T cell repertoires in COVID-19 (dated by TCRdb to about 2020). Regarding the study in general: The collaborator samples originated in the United States, Italy and Spain and spanned the acute and convalescent phases of COVID-19. The prospective study material was composed of cDNA or gDNA derived from T cells, B-cell-depleted T cells, or PBMCs. The dataset comprised deeply sampled blood TCRbeta repertoires from subjects exposed to, actively infected with, or recovered from COVID-19. A freely available public database, intended as a resource for researchers studying the immune response to SARS-CoV-2, is where the repertoires were released. Samples were obtained from the ongoing ImmuneRACE study (first 160 participants) and from about 1,300 subjects provided by 6 global collaborators. Nearly every sample came with metadata listing a de-identified subject ID, COVID-19 status, age in years and sex. HLA class I and class II types, where available, came from metadata supplied by the sample provider rather than from assay-based typing.

At one collaborating source in Seattle, patients were enrolled during active infection and were followed longitudinally through the course of disease. Whole blood was collected in K2EDTA tubes by collaborating institutions according to the institutions' own protocols. For TCRbeta analysis, collaborators shipped samples as frozen whole blood, isolated PBMCs, or DNA extracted from either of those sample types. Including the terminal cysteine and phenylalanine, the CDR3 comprises 15 residues. Only the CDR3 portion is preserved as DNA: 45 bases, with reading frame beginning at the first base. Trimming removed 3 bases from V and 5 bases from J; the gene matches leave 6 bases unexplained. CDR1 KGHDR and CDR2 SFDVKD are derived from the germline V gene. TCRbeta CDR3 regions were amplified from genomic DNA using the immunoSEQ Assay, a bias-controlled multiplex PCR. On the authors' methods: Within the assay, amplification of reference gene primers was used to estimate how many nucleated cells each sample contained. To quantify the absolute abundance of each unique TCRbeta CDR3 rearrangement, sequence reads were collapsed and filtered. For each sample, productive Simpson clonality was calculated as the square root of Simpson's diversity index over productive rearrangements. As stored in TCRdb, this immuneACCESS dataset retains in-frame rearrangements with V and J assigned. A fraction of the clones does not appear; measured against another copy, unresolved V genes explain less than half of the discrepancy, and the remainder lacks a known reason. For V, J and clone size, that table is used; D and trimming come from the DNA. This sample comprises approximately 250,000 clones, around 90% of them detected only once. More than 0.8% of the sample is taken by the ten largest.

General conclusions and limits of the study: How much clinical and demographic metadata was included differed by source and by participant, and the metadata was provided uncurated.

This TCR was sampled from a man in his thirties or forties with COVID-19, enrolled during active disease. Source material: peripheral blood. The sequence joins TRBV24-1 to TRBJ2-3, and TRBD1 matches 8 of the central bases. The CDR3 corresponds to CATSDRRTGGDTQYF. The DNA sequence reads TGTGCCACCAGTGATCGAAGAACAGGGGGAGATACGCAGTATTTT.